This TCR beta chain was sequenced for a study of blood T cell repertoires in COVID-19. TCRdb keeps only in-frame clones here, not all; method: immunoSEQ multiplex PCR. The sample lists 310,000 or so clones; 87% were seen once. This CDR3 is built from 14 residues. From germline, CDR1 is KGHSH and CDR2 LQKENI. Trimming stripped 6 bases from V and 3 bases from J, with 14 bases between. Participants' reported clinical history set cohort assignment. Sequencing input: PBMCs or T cells enriched from blood (not recorded which). The source of this sequence is a woman between 18 and 30 years old who had recovered from COVID-19. The V and J genes are TRBV18 and TRBJ2-5, with D perhaps TRBD2 (6 bases). CDR3 loop: CASSLRGTEETQYF. CDR3 nucleotide sequence: TGTGCCAGCTCCCTTCGGGGGACGGAAGAGACCCAGTACTTC.